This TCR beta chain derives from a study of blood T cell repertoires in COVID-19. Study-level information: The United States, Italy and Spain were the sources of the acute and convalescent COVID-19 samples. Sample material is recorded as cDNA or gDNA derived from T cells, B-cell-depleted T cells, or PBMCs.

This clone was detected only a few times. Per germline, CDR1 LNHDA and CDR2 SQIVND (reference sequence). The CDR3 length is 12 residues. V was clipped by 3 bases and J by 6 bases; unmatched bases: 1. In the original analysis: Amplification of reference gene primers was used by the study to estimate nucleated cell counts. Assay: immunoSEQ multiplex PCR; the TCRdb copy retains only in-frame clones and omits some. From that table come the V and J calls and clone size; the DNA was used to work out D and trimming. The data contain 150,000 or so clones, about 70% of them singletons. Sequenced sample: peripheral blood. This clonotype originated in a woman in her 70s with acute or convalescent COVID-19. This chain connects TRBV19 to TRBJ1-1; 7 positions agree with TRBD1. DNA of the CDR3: TGTGCCAGTAGTATCCAGGGGGCTGAAGCTTTCTTT. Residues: CASSIQGAEAFF.